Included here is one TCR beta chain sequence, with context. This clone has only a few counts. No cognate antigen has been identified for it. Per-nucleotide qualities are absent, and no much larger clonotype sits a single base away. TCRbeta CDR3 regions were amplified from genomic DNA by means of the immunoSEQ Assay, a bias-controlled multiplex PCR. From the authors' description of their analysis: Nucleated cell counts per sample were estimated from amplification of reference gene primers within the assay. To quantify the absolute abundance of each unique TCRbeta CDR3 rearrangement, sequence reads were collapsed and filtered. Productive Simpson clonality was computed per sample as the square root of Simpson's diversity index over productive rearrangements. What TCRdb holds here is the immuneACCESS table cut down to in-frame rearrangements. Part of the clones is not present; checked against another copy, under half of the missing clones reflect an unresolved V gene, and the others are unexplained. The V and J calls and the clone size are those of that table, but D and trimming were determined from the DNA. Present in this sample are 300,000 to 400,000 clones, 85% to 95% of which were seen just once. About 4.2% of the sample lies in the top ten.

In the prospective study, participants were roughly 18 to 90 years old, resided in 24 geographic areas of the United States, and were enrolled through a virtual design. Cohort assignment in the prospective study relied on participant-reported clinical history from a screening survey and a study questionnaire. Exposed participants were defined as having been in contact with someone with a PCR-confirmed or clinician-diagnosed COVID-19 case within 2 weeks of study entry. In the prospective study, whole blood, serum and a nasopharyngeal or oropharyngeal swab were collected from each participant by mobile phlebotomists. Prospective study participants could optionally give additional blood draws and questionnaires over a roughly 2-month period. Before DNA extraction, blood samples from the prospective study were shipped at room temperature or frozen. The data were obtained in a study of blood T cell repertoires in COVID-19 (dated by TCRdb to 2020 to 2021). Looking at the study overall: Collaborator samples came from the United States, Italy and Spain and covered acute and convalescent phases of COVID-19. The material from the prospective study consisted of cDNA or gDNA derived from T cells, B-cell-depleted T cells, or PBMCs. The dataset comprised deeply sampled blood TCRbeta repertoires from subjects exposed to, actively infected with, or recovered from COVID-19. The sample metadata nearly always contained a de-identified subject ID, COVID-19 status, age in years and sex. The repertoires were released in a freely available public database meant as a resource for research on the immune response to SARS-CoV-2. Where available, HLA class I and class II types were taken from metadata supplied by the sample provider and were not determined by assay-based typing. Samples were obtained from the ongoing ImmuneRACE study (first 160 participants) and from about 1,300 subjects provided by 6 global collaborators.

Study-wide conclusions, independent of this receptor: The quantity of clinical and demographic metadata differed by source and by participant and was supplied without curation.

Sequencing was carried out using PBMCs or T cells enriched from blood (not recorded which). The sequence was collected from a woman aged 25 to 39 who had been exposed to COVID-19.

The CDR3 region has the sequence CASSLGGTVPYEQYF. DNA sequence: TGTGCCAGCAGTTTAGGGGGGACAGTACCCTACGAGCAGTACTTC. Recombination joined TRBV27 with TRBJ2-7; a tentative D call is TRBD1 (7 bases match). The junction carries 13 bases between V and J, which are trimmed by 2 bases and 2 bases respectively. Per the germline V gene (reference sequence), MNHEY is the CDR1 and SMNVEV is the CDR2. The CDR3 covers 15 residues, taking in both the cysteine and the phenylalanine. Kept here is only the CDR3 DNA, which spans 45 bases and is read in frame from base 1.